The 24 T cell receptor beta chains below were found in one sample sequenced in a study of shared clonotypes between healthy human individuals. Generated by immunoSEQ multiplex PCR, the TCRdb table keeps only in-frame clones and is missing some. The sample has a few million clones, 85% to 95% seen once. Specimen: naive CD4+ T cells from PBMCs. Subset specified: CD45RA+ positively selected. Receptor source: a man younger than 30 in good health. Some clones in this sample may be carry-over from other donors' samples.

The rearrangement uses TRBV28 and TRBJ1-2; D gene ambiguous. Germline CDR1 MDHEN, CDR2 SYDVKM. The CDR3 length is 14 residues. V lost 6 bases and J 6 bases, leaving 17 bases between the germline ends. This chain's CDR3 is CASRTPAGSDGYTF. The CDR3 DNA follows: TGTGCCAGCAGGACTCCGGCCGGGTCAGATGGCTACACCTTC.

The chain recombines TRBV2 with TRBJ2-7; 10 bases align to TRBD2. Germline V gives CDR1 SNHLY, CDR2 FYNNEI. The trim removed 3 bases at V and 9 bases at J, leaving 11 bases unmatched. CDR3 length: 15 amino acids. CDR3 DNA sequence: TGTGCCAGCAGTGACGCGGCTAGCGGGGGACCTCCGCAGTACTTC. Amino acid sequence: CASSDAASGGPPQYF.

The CDR3: CASSSGTSGYEQYF. In nucleotides, the CDR3 is TGTGCCAGCAGCTCCGGGACTAGCGGGTACGAGCAGTACTTC. This sequence joins TRBV5-6 and TRBJ2-7; 12 nucleotides agree with TRBD2. Germline V gene sequence: CDR1 SGHDT, CDR2 YYEEEE. The CDR3 consists of 14 residues. V gave up 3 bases and J gave up 4 bases; unmatched junction bases: 2.

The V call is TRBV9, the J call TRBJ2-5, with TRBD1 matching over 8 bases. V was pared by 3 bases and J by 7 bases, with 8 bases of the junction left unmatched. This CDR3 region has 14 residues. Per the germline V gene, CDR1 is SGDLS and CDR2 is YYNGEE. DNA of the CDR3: TGTGCCAGCAGCGGACGGACAGGGTCCATGACCCAGTACTTC. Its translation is CASSGRTGSMTQYF.

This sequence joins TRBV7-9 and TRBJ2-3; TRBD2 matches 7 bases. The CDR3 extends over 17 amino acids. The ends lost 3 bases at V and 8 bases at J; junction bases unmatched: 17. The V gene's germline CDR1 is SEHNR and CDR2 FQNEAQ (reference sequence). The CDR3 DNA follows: TGTGCCAGCAGCTTCTTAGTGGGAGGGCCGAGTTTGCGTACGCAGTATTTT. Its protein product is CASSFLVGGPSLRTQYF.

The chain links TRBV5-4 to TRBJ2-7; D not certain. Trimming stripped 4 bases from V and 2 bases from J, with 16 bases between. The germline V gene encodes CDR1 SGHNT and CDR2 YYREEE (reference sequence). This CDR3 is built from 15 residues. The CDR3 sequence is CASSTPDGRPYEQYF. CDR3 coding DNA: TGTGCCAGCAGCACGCCAGACGGCAGACCCTACGAGCAGTACTTC.

The DNA for the CDR3 is TGTGCCAGCAGTGATCTCACAGGGGAGCTGGAGCAGTACTTC. It is translated as CASSDLTGELEQYF. The rearrangement uses TRBV25-1 and TRBJ2-7; 7 bases match TRBD1. CDR1 and CDR2 from the germline V gene are MGHDK and SYGVNS. The CDR3 has 14 residues. V was clipped by 3 bases and J by 7 bases; unmatched bases: 9.

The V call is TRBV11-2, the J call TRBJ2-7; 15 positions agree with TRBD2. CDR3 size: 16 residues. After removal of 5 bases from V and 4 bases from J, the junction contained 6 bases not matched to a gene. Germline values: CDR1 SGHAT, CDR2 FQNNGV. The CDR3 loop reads CASSPGTSGRFYEQYF. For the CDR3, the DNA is TGTGCCAGCAGCCCTGGGACTAGCGGGAGGTTTTACGAGCAGTACTTC.

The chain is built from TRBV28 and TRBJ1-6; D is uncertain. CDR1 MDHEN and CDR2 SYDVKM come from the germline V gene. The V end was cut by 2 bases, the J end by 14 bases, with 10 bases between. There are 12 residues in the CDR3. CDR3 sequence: CASSLMPSTLHF. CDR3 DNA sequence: TGTGCCAGCAGTTTAATGCCCAGCACCCTCCACTTT.

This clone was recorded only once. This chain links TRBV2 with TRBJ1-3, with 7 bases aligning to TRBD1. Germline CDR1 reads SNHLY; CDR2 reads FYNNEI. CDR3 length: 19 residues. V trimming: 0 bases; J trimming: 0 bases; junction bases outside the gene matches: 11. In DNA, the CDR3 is TGTGCCAGCAGTGAAGCCAGGGGGACAGAAAAATCCTCTGGAAACACCATATATTTT. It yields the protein CASSEARGTEKSSGNTIYF.

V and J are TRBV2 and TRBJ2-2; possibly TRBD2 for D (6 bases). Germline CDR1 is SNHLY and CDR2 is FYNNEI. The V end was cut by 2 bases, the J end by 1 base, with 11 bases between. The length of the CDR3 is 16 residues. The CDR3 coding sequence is TGTGCCAGCAGTGAAATGGCGGGACGGAACACCGGGGAGCTGTTTTTT. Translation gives CASSEMAGRNTGELFF.

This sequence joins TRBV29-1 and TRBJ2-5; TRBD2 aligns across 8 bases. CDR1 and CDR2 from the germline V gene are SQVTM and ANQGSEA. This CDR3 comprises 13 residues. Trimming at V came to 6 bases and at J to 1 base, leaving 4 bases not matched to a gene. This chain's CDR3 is CSVRLALQETQYF. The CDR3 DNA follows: TGCAGCGTCAGACTAGCGCTCCAAGAGACCCAGTACTTC.

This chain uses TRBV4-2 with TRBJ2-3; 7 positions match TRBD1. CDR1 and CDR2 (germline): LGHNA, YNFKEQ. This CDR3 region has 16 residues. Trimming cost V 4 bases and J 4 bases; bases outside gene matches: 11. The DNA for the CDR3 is TGTGCCAGCAGCCCCGGGTTTCGGGACAGAGCAGATACGCAGTATTTT. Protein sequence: CASSPGFRDRADTQYF.

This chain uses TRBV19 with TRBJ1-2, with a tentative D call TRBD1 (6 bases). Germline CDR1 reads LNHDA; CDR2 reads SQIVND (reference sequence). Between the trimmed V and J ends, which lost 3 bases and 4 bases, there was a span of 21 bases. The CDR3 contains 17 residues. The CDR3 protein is CASSMVTGINRTYGYTF. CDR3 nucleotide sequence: TGTGCCAGTAGTATGGTTACAGGGATTAATCGTACCTATGGCTACACCTTC.

The CDR3 nucleotides are TGTGCCAGCAGCGTAGCAGCGGGATTCGGGAATGAGCAGTTCTTC. The encoded protein is CASSVAAGFGNEQFF. J is TRBJ2-1 and V is TRBV9; 7 nucleotides line up with TRBD2. The V gene end was trimmed by 0 bases and the J gene end by 7 bases; junction bases not matched to a gene: 7. The CDR3 sequence is 15 residues long. The germline gives CDR1 SGDLS, CDR2 YYNGEE.

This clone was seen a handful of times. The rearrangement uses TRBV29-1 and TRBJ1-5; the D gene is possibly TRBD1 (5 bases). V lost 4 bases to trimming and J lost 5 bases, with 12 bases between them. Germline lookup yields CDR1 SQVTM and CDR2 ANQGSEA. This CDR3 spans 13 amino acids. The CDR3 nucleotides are TGCAGCGTTGTGGTCAGGGCGGATCAGCCCCAGCATTTT. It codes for CSVVVRADQPQHF.

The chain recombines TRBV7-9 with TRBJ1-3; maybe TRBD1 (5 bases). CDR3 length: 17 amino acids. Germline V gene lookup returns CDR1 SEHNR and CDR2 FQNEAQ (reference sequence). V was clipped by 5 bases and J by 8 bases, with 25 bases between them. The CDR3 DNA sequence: TGTGCCAGCAGCCCGTGGGGCGCAATCTACCTAGACGACACCATATATTTT. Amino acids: CASSPWGAIYLDDTIYF.

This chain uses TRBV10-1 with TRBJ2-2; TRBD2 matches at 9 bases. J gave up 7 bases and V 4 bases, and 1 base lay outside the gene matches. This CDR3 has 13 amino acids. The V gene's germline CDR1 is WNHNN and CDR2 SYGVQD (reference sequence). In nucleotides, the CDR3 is TGCGCCAGCAGTGGACTAGCGGTCGGGGAGCTGTTTTTT. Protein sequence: CASSGLAVGELFF.

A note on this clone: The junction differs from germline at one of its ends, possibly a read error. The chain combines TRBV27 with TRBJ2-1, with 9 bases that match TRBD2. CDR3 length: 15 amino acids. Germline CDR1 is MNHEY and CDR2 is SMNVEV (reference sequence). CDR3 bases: TGTGCCAGCAGAATGGACCGAATATTGGGGACTAGCCTGGTCTTC. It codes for CASRMDRILGTSLVF.

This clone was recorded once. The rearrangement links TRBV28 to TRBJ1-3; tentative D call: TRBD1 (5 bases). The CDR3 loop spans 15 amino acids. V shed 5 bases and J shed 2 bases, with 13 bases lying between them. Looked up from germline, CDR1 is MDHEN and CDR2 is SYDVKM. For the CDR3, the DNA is TGTGCCAGCAGTGCAGGGACGGTCACTGGAAACACCATATATTTT. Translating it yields CASSAGTVTGNTIYF.

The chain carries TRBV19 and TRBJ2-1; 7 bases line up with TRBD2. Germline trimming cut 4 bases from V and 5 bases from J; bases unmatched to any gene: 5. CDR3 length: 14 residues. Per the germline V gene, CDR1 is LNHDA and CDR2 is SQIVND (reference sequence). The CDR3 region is CASSTGTTHNEQFF. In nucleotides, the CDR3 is TGTGCCAGTAGTACCGGGACTACCCACAATGAGCAGTTCTTC.

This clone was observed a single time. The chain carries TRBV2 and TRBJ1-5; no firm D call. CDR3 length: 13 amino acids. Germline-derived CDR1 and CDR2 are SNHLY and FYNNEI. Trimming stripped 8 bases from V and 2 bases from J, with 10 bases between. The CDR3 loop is CASEAGGNQPQHF. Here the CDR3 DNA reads TGTGCCAGCGAGGCCGGGGGCAATCAGCCCCAGCATTTT.

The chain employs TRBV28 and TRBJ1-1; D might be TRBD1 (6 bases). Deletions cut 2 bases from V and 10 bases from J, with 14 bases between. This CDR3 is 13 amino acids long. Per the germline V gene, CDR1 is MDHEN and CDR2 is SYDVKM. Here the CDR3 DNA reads TGTGCCAGCAGTTTAGTTGGGGGCTCAAGAGCTTTCTTT. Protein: CASSLVGGSRAFF.

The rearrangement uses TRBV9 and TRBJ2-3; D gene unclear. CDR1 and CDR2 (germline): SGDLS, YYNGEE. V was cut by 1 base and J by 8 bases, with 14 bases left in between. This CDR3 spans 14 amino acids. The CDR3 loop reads CASSVYGSERTQYF. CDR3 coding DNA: TGTGCCAGCAGCGTATATGGGTCAGAGCGTACGCAGTATTTT.